This T cell receptor (beta chain) was retrieved from a study of T-cell memory formation after mild COVID-19. Via MiXCR, TCRdb re-called the 5' RACE reads, giving one row per CDR3 protein. The sample consists of about 160,000 distinct CDR3 sequences, roughly 30% of them appearing once. With 1 base removed from V and 11 bases from J, the gap between germline ends came to 3 bases. This CDR3 is built from 11 residues. Germline CDR1 reads SGHTA; CDR2 reads FQGNSA. This receptor was taken from an adult woman who had mild COVID-19 (a few samples of this study predate the infection). Cell type and time point are not known. Sequencing input: PBMCs or a T cell subset sorted from them (not recorded which). The V gene is TRBV7-2, the J gene TRBJ1-6, with D unresolved. CDR3 sequence: CASSLGPPLHF. DNA for the CDR3: TGTGCCAGCAGCTTAGGGCCACCCCTCCACTTT.